This TCR beta chain was sequenced during a study of blood T cell repertoires in COVID-19. Across the study: The origin of the acute and convalescent COVID-19 samples was the United States, Italy and Spain. The analysed material was cDNA or gDNA that came from T cells, B-cell-depleted T cells, or PBMCs.

Original handling: Scientists estimated how many nucleated cells there were by amplifying reference gene primers. Here immunoSEQ multiplex PCR was the method, and the copy in TCRdb shows in-frame clones only, minus some. That table gives V, J and clone size, and the DNA gave D and trimming. The profile covers fewer than 80,000 clones, with 80% to 95% appearing a single time and 6.9% taken by the ten largest. The source is a human donor in a cohort sampled during active COVID-19. Sequenced material: peripheral blood.

The CDR3 region has the DNA TGCAGCGGTACGACAGGGTCAGCCTACAATGAGCAGTTCTTC. Protein: CSGTTGSAYNEQFF. The gene calls are TRBV29-1 and TRBJ2-1; 7 bases line up with TRBD1. This CDR3 is built from 14 residues. In germline, CDR1 is SQVTM, CDR2 ANQGSEA. The ends lost 7 bases at V and 2 bases at J; junction bases unmatched: 8.